Below are 17 T cell receptor beta chains sequenced from a single sample in a study of blood T cell repertoires in COVID-19. The data were produced by immunoSEQ multiplex PCR, yet TCRdb's version contains in-frame clones alone and is incomplete. The sample carries 350,000 to 450,000 clones, roughly 90% recorded once. The material sequenced was peripheral blood. These receptors were collected from a man between 35 and 55 years old with acute or convalescent COVID-19.

This sequence joins TRBV6-5 and TRBJ1-2; tentatively, D is TRBD1 (5 bases). The CDR3 runs to 13 residues. Between the trimmed V and J ends, which lost 0 bases and 12 bases, there was a span of 14 bases. In germline, CDR1 is MNHEY, CDR2 SVGAGI. The CDR3 sequence is CASSYSTRTYHTF. In DNA, the CDR3 is TGTGCCAGCAGTTACTCGACAAGGACATACCACACCTTC.

The chain carries TRBV19 and TRBJ1-5; 9 bases are a match to TRBD1. From germline, CDR1 is LNHDA and CDR2 SQIVND (reference sequence). The CDR3 consists of 15 residues. The V gene end was trimmed by 8 bases and the J gene end by 0 bases; junction bases not matched to a gene: 5. In DNA form, the CDR3 reads TGTGCCAGTGGGGACAGGGCGTATAGCAATCAGCCCCAGCATTTT. Its protein is CASGDRAYSNQPQHF.

The chain carries TRBV18 and TRBJ1-4; D possibly corresponds to TRBD1 (6 bases). Germline V gives CDR1 KGHSH, CDR2 LQKENI. This CDR3 has 15 residues. Between the trimmed V and J ends, which lost 4 bases and 4 bases, there was a span of 13 bases. The CDR3 DNA is TGTGCCAGCTCACTCCCGGACAGAGATAATGAAAAACTGTTTTTT. As protein: CASSLPDRDNEKLFF.

The CDR3 here is CASSLDLAGVRDGDTQYF. As DNA, the CDR3 is TGTGCCAGCAGCTTGGATCTAGCGGGAGTACGGGATGGAGATACGCAGTATTTT. V is TRBV5-4 and J is TRBJ2-3; TRBD2 agrees at 10 bases. This CDR3 has 18 residues. V lost 0 bases, J lost 5 bases, and 12 bases stayed unmatched. Germline assignment: CDR1 SGHNT and CDR2 YYREEE (reference sequence). The variable domain in full, completed from reference TRBV5-4 and TRBJ2-3, reads ETGVTQSPTHLIKTRGQQVTLRCSSQSGHNTVSWYQQALGQGPQFIFQYYREEENGRGNFPPRFSGLQFPNYSSELNVNALELDDSALYLCASSLDLAGVRDGDTQYFGPGTRLTVL.

The chain links TRBV6-4 to TRBJ2-2; 9 bases agree with TRBD2. Losses at the gene ends were 0 bases for V and 4 bases for J; bases not matched to a gene: 0. The CDR3 has 15 residues. Germline CDR1 is MRHNA and CDR2 is SNTAGT. DNA of the CDR3: TGTGCCAGCAGTGACTCTAGCGGGAGCACCGGGGAGCTGTTTTTT. Translation: CASSDSSGSTGELFF.

V and J are TRBV7-2 and TRBJ1-3, with TRBD1 matching 11 bases. The CDR3 contains 14 residues. Germline CDR1 reads SGHTA; CDR2 reads FQGNSA. With 6 bases clipped from V and 5 bases from J, the junction kept 3 bases outside the gene matches. The DNA for the CDR3 is TGTGCCAGCAGGGGGACAGGGGGTAGAAACACCATATATTTT. It specifies CASRGTGGRNTIYF.

V and J are TRBV11-2 and TRBJ1-6; no clear D gene. Deletions cut 0 bases from V and 6 bases from J, with 3 bases between. Germline values: CDR1 SGHAT, CDR2 FQNNGV. CDR3 length: 13 residues. The CDR3 DNA sequence: TGTGCCAGCAGCTTAGATCTTAATTCACCCCTCCACTTT. As protein: CASSLDLNSPLHF.

The chain couples TRBV6-5 to TRBJ2-2; 8 nucleotides agree with TRBD2. Germline values: CDR1 MNHEY, CDR2 SVGAGI. This CDR3 is 16 amino acids long. J lost 3 bases, V lost 4 bases, and 7 bases had no gene match. CDR3 coding DNA: TGTGCCAGCAGTTCCGGACTAGCAGACCACACCGGGGAGCTGTTTTTT. Translating it yields CASSSGLADHTGELFF.

The V call is TRBV5-6, the J call TRBJ2-1, with 9 bases matching TRBD1. V dropped 0 bases and J dropped 5; count of bases not matched to a gene: 9. The CDR3 is 17 residues long. The germline V gene encodes CDR1 SGHDT and CDR2 YYEEEE. CDR3 protein: CASSLVSQGALNNEQFF. The CDR3 nucleotides are TGTGCCAGCAGCTTGGTATCACAGGGGGCTTTGAACAATGAGCAGTTCTTC.

This clone was picked up a small number of times. V is TRBV30 and J is TRBJ2-3; D possibly corresponds to TRBD2 (7 bases). This CDR3 has 14 amino acids. Trimming pared 3 bases from V and 6 bases from J, leaving 16 bases between. CDR1 is GTSNPN, CDR2 SVGIG, per germline (reference sequence). The CDR3 is CAWRGAGARDTQYF. CDR3 in DNA: TGTGCCTGGAGGGGGGCGGGGGCGAGGGATACGCAGTATTTT.

Here the CDR3 reads CASSQDQPGRLSTEAFF. The DNA of the CDR3 is TGTGCCAGCAGCCAAGATCAACCCGGACGACTATCGACTGAAGCTTTCTTT. The chain links TRBV3-1 (or the pseudogene TRBV3-2) to TRBJ1-1; unclear D gene. Between the trimmed V and J ends, which lost 0 bases and 5 bases, there was a span of 19 bases. The length of the CDR3 is 17 residues. Germline CDR1 reads LGHDT; CDR2 reads YNNKEL (reference sequence).

V and J are TRBV4-1 and TRBJ1-1; D uncertain. The CDR3 is 14 amino acids. V lost 1 base to trimming and J lost 5 bases, with 11 bases between them. CDR1 MGHRA and CDR2 YSYEKL come from the germline V gene. DNA of the CDR3: TGCGCCAGCAGCCAAGGGACGTCGGGGACTGAAGCTTTCTTT. Protein product: CASSQGTSGTEAFF.

The gene calls are TRBV28 and TRBJ1-5; no reliable D call. CDR1 MDHEN and CDR2 SYDVKM come from the germline V gene. The CDR3 is made up of 16 amino acids. V lost 3 bases, J lost 3 bases, and 15 bases lay in between. The DNA of the CDR3 is TGTGCCAGCAGTTTCCGGGCGGGGAGGAACAATCAGCCCCAGCATTTT. It is translated as CASSFRAGRNNQPQHF.

This clone was found a few times. V and J are TRBV4-1 and TRBJ1-5; D is ambiguous. This CDR3 contains 15 residues. The germline V gene has CDR1 MGHRA and CDR2 YSYEKL. The germline V and J ends were trimmed by 1 base and 3 bases, with 10 bases remaining between them. The CDR3 here is CASSQGLRFNQPQHF. CDR3 bases: TGCGCCAGCAGCCAAGGTCTACGGTTCAATCAGCCCCAGCATTTT.

This chain joins TRBV29-1 and TRBJ1-2; D unresolved. Between the trimmed V and J ends, which lost 3 bases and 7 bases, there was a span of 15 bases. The CDR3 consists of 13 residues. Germline values: CDR1 SQVTM, CDR2 ANQGSEA. The CDR3 is CSVELGSTAGYTF. DNA for the CDR3: TGCAGCGTTGAGTTGGGCTCAACCGCTGGCTACACCTTC.

The chain recombines TRBV4-1 with TRBJ1-1, with D perhaps TRBD1 (6 bases). Trimming cost V 3 bases and J 1 base, with 24 bases left between them. The CDR3 loop spans 19 amino acids. Germline V gene sequence: CDR1 MGHRA, CDR2 YSYEKL. CDR3 loop: CASSQGTTGHGPRNTEAFF. CDR3 sequence (DNA): TGCGCCAGCAGCCAGGGGACGACAGGCCACGGACCAAGGAACACTGAAGCTTTCTTT.

This clone showed up just a few times. The CDR3 region has the DNA TGTGCCACCAGTGATCCGCTTCTCTGGGCCGGCAGGCGTGGTGAGACCCAGTACTTC. Its protein product is CATSDPLLWAGRRGETQYF. The genes are TRBV24-1 and TRBJ2-5, with D uncertain. Germline V gene data show CDR1 as KGHDR and CDR2 as SFDVKD. V dropped 3 bases and J dropped 5 bases, with 27 bases sitting between them. The CDR3 has 19 residues.